Below, one T cell receptor (beta chain) is given with its context. The clone's antigen remains unknown. Per-base qualities were not stored, and no clone one base away is much larger. V lost 4 bases and J lost 8 bases, and the count of bases not matched to a germline gene is 7. The CDR3, from cysteine to phenylalanine, totals 14 residues. The DNA shown is the 42-base CDR3, in frame from base 1. The CDR1 and CDR2 encoded by the germline V gene are SGHRS and YFSETQ. Follow-up blood was drawn from HIV-infected patients roughly three months, about 14 weeks, after the initiation of antiretroviral therapy. Whole blood was used without fractionating the cells, so the repertoire represented all peripheral T cells without sorting. A roughly 2.7 ml sample of peripheral blood was drawn into Tempus tubes for RNA extraction. Enrollment excluded patients who had febrile or AIDS-related illness, tumors, hepatitis B or C coinfection, immunomodulatory therapy, recent vaccination or treatment interruptions. Residual genomic DNA was removed with the TURBO-DNase kit and globin mRNA was depleted with GLOBINclear.

These data are taken from a study of HIV-infected patients and healthy controls (dated by TCRdb to the mid-2010s). For the study in its entirety: Although they stayed below normal ranges, CD4 counts in about 85% of the 16 patients rose modestly but significantly after three months of therapy. Viral load became undetectable in about 70% of the 16 patients by the second bleed and in all patients after a further year of therapy. The question the study tested was whether immune perturbation and reconstitution could be captured by deep TCR repertoire sequencing of small blood samples from HIV patients. The CD4:CD8 ratio rose slightly, whereas CD8 counts showed no consistent shift during early therapy. Patients exhibited no overall T-cell lymphocytopenia, and total CDR3 counts per chain were not significantly different from those of controls.

The paper's findings and limits, for the study overall: Size-matched repertoire data did not replicate the apparent post-therapy recovery of the Gini index in HIV-infected patients. Treated samples reflected only approximately 3 months of therapy, arguably too short to observe immune reconstitution given low adult thymic output. Slight age and sex profile differences between the study cohorts did not explain the observed diversity differences. MAIT cell alpha-chain CDR3s were present at high frequency in healthy controls but severely depleted in HIV+ repertoires. During therapy, a significant decrease in frequency was seen for HIV-associated CDR3s, whereas no significant change was found for CMV-associated CDR3s, although most of them became more frequent. HIV-infected repertoires had significantly higher mean Gini indices than controls, possibly reflecting oligoclonality. Healthy control repertoires showed roughly threefold more distinct CDR3s and higher Shannon diversity than untreated HIV+ repertoires. Comparisons were complicated by unequal numbers of distinct sequences between patients and controls, and rare events from HIV-infected data were overweighted by size-matching. The dynamics of distinct T-cell subpopulations could not be separated, and sequencing depth was restricted, because whole blood was used. Both the Jaccard index and the count of highly shared sequences showed that healthy controls shared more CDR3s between individuals than HIV+ patients did. HLA typing of donors was not performed in the study. Alpha-beta chain pairing was not determined in the samples. Mean usage differed significantly between HIV-infected patients and controls for eight alpha and eight beta V genes. Processing was restricted to sixteen HIV-infected individuals, which the authors judged to be a major constraint on the generalizability of the findings.

Using SuperScript III with primers targeting the alpha and beta constant regions, around 500 ng of RNA was reverse transcribed. Separate libraries for the alpha and beta chains were generated through chain-specific third strand synthesis that incorporated multiplexing indices. The protocol used a single primer pair to amplify all rearrangements within a chain, which avoided primer bias, and attached molecular barcodes to each cDNA molecule. The SP2 sequencing primer site and a random hexamer were carried on a 5' RACE adapter, to which purified cDNA was joined by T4 RNA Ligase 1. The authors primed second strand synthesis from the SP2 site with Phusion polymerase and used slow temperature ramps to favor optimal annealing. The 12-nucleotide barcode on each molecule comprised two random hexamer sequences, both introduced before amplification and concatenated. A short first PCR added P5 and P7 adapter elements plus a second index, followed by a roughly 24-cycle amplification PCR with P5s and P7 primers. Libraries received roughly 26 PCR cycles in total, were quantified on a Qubit, sized on a Bioanalyzer, and diluted to about 4 nM. Normalized libraries were sequenced on an Illumina MiSeq with 2 x 250 paired-end kits. Reverse transcription reactions were cleaned up on MinElute columns and eluted into around 10 ul Tris-Cl. Adapter ligations were incubated for less than 30 hours at 16 degrees C and subsequently purified with AMPure XP beads at a 1:1 ratio. As for the original processing: Demultiplexed FASTQ files were processed with a modified Decombinator that output V, J, insert and barcode information. Any sequence that shared a barcode yet differed from the dominant sequence was discarded as an error, and the number of original cDNA molecules was estimated by counting barcodes clustered at Levenshtein distance 3. For downstream analyses, the R packages ineq, vegan, igraph and RCytoscape were used, along with IMGT nomenclature and CDR3 definitions. The authors computed V gene usage over distinct sequences and counted each TCR a single time to avoid skew from clonal expansion. Similarity networks connected unique CDR3 amino acid sequences within a donor whenever two sequences differed by a single Levenshtein edit. Published HIV-specific CDR3s (about 83 alpha, 700 or so beta) and CMV-specific CDR3s (about 13 alpha, around 250 beta) were compiled and searched for in the repertoires. It was shown by random subsampling to size-matched repertoires that the decreased diversity of patients was not caused by their lower sequence numbers. TCRdb handled the public reads itself, with Q25 trimming in fastp and clone calling in MiXCR, and kept productive beta chains. Rows are combined by CDR3 protein, so each entry shows the most common genes and DNA. V and J calls and clone size were set by TCRdb, not the authors. For this sample the table gives some 6,100 distinct CDR3 sequences, of which less than 9.5% were detected only once. The ten top clones hold approximately 15% of the sample.

The source was blood, collected during antiretroviral therapy. The receptor was isolated from an adult with HIV infection. Here the chain combines TRBV5-1 and TRBJ1-1; 11 central nucleotides agree with TRBD1. The nucleotide sequence reads TGCGCCAGCAGCGCGAGGACAGGGGGCCCAGAAGCTTTCTTT. Its amino acids are CASSARTGGPEAFF.